The entry below gives a single T cell receptor beta chain sequence along with its context. Authors' analysis steps: How many nucleated cells were present was estimated from reference gene primer amplification. The data were produced by immunoSEQ multiplex PCR, yet TCRdb's version contains in-frame clones alone and is incomplete. V, J and clone size were drawn from that table, and D and trimming were deduced from the DNA. Among roughly 120,000 clones listed, about four fifths were seen once. CDR1 KGHSH and CDR2 LQKENI come from the germline V gene. The CDR3 consists of 15 residues. Losses at the gene ends were 2 bases for V and 4 bases for J; bases not matched to a gene: 7. This record belongs to a study of blood T cell repertoires in COVID-19. Study in general: Specimens from acute and convalescent COVID-19 originated in the United States, Italy and Spain. T cells, B-cell-depleted T cells, or PBMCs provided the cDNA or gDNA that served as material.

The chain employs TRBV18 and TRBJ2-5; 7 bases align to TRBD1. This TCR derives from a woman in her sixties or seventies with acute or convalescent COVID-19. Sequenced: peripheral blood. As DNA, the CDR3 is TGTGCCAGCTCACCAGTCGAGGGGGCTCGAGAGACCCAGTACTTC. As protein: CASSPVEGARETQYF.